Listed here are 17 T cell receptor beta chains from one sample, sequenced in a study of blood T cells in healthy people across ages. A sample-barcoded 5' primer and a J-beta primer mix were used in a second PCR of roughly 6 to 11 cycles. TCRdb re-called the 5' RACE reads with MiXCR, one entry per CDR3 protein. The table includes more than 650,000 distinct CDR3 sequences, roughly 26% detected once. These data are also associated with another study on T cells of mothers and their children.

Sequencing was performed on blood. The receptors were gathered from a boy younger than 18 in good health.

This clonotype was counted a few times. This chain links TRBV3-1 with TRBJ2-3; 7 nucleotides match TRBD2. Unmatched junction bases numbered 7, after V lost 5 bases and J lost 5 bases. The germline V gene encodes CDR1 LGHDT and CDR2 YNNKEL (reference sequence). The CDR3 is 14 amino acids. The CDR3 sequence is CASSSGTTRDTQYF. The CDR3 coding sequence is TGTGCCAGCAGCTCCGGGACTACGAGAGATACGCAGTATTTT.

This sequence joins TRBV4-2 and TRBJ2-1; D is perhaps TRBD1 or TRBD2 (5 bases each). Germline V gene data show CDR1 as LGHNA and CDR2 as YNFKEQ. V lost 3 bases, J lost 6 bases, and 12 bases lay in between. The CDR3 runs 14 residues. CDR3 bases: TGTGCCAGCAGCCACCGGGACGGTCCCAATGAGCAGTTCTTC. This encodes CASSHRDGPNEQFF.

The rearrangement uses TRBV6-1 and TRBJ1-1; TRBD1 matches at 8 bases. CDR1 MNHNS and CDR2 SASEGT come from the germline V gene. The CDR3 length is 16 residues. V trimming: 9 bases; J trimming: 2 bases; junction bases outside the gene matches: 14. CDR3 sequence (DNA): TGTGCCAGTCGGATCGACAGGGGCCTCGGTAACACTGAAGCTTTCTTT. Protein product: CASRIDRGLGNTEAFF.

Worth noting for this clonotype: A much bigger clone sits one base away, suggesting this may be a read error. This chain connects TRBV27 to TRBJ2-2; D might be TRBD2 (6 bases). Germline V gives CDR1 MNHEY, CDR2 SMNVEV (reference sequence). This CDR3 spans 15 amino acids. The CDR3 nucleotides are TGTGCCAGCACCTTCTCCGGAGCATACGGCGGGGAGCAGTTTTTT. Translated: CASTFSGAYGGEQFF.

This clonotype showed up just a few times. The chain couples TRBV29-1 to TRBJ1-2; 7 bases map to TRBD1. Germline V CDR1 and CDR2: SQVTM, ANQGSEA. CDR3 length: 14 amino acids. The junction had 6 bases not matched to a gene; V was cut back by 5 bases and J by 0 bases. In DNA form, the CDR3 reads TGCAGCGTTACGAACAGGGGCTCTAACTATGGCTACACCTTC. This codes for CSVTNRGSNYGYTF.

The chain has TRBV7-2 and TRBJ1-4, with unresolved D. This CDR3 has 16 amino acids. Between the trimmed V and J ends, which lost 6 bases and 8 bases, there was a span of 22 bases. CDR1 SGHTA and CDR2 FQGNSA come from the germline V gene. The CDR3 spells CASSSQGLQHGEKLFF. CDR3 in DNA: TGTGCCAGCAGTTCCCAAGGTTTGCAACACGGCGAAAAACTGTTTTTT.

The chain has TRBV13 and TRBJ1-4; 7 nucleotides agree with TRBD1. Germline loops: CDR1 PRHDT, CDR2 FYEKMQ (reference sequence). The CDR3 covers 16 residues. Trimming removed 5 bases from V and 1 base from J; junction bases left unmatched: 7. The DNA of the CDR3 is TGTGCCAGCAGCCCCCGGGACAGTGGAACTAATGAAAAACTGTTTTTT. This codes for CASSPRDSGTNEKLFF.

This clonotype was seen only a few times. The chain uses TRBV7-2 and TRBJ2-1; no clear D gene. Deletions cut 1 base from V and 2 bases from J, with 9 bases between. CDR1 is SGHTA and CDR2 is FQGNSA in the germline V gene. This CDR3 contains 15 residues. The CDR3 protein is CASSLGVVAYNEQFF. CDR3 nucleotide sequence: TGTGCCAGCAGCTTAGGGGTGGTCGCCTACAATGAGCAGTTCTTC. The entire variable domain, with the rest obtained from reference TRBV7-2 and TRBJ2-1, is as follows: GAGVSQSPSNKVTEKGKDVELRCDPISGHTALYWYRQSLGQGLEFLIYFQGNSAPDKSGLPSDRFSAERTGGSVSTLTIQRTQQEDSAVYLCASSLGVVAYNEQFFGPGTRLTVL.

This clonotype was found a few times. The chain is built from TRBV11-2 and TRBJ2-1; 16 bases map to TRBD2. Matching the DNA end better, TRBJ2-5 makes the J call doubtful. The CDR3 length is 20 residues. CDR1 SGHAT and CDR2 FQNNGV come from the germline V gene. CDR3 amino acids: CASSWKGTSGGAWGGETQYF. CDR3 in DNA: TGTGCCAGCAGCTGGAAAGGGACTAGCGGGGGGGCCTGGGGAGGGGAGACCCAGTACTTC.

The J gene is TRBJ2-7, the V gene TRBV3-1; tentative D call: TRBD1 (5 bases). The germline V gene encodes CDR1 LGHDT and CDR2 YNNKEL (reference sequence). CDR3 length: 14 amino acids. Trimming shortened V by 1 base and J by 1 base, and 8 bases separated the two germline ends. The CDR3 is CASSQGGRSYEQYF. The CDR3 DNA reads TGTGCCAGCAGCCAAGGGGGCAGGTCCTACGAGCAGTACTTC.

CDR3: CASRPDRQNTEAFF. In DNA, the CDR3 is TGTGCCAGCAGACCGGACAGACAGAACACTGAAGCTTTCTTT. The V gene is TRBV12-3 or TRBV12-4, the J gene TRBJ1-1; TRBD1 might be the D (6 bases). V gave up 6 bases and J gave up 1 base, with 12 bases separating them. CDR3 length: 14 residues.

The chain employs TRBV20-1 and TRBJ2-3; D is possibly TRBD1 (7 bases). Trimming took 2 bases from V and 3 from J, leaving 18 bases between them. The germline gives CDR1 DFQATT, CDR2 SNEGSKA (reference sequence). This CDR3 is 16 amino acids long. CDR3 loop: CSARLVDSGGTDTQYF. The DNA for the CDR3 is TGCAGTGCTAGACTCGTGGACTCAGGGGGGACAGATACGCAGTATTTT.

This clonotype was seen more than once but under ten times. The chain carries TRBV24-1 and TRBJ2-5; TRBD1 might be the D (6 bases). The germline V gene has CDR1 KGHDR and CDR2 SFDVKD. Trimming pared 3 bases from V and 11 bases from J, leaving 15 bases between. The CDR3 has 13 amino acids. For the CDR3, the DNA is TGTGCCACCAGTGATCCCCCGGACAGACAGCAGTACTTC. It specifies CATSDPPDRQQYF.

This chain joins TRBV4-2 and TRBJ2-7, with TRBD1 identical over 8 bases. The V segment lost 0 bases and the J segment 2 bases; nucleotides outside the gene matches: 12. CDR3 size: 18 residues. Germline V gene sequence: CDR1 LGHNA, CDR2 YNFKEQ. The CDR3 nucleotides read TGTGCCAGCAGCCAAGACCGGCTCCGGGACAGGACGGCCTACGAGCAGTACTTC. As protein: CASSQDRLRDRTAYEQYF.

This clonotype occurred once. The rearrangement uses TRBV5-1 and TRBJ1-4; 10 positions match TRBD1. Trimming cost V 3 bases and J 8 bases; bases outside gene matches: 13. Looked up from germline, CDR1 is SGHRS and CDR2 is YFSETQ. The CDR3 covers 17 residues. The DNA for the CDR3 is TGCGCCAGCAGCTCCCTTCGACAGGGGGCTAGGGGGGAAAAACTGTTTTTT. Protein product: CASSSLRQGARGEKLFF.

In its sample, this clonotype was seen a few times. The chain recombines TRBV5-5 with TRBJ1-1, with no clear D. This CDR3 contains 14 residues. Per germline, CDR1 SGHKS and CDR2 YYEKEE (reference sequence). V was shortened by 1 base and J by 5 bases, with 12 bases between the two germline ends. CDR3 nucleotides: TGTGCCAGCAGCTTGAGGTTTGTGGGGACTGAAGCTTTCTTT. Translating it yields CASSLRFVGTEAFF.

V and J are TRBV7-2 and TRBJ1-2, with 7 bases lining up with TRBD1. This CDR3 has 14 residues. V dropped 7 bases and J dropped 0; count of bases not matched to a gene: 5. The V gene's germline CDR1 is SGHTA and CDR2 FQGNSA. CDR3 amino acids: CASTNTGANYGYTF. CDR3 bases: TGTGCCAGCACCAACACAGGGGCTAACTATGGCTACACCTTC.